The TCR beta chain under discussion was sequenced for a study of early T cells in non-severe SARS-CoV-2 infection. Study as a whole: Unsorted whole-blood RNA was sequenced in bulk, leaving chains unpaired.

Whole-study findings and limits: Matching against VDJdb likely underestimated virus-specific expansions, favoring anti-spike CD8.

In the library, individual cDNA molecules carried attached unique molecular identifiers. TCRdb independently ran MiXCR on the 5' RACE reads; one entry per CDR3 protein. The sample has more than 45,000 distinct CDR3 sequences; roughly 12% are singletons. This clonotype has just a few counts. Antigen unknown. Sample: whole blood. The sequence came from an adult who was a healthcare worker with PCR-confirmed SARS-CoV-2 infection or an uninfected control (not recorded which).

This chain's CDR3 is CASSQDRKDSSRTYEQYF. The CDR3, as DNA: TGCGCCAGCAGCCAAGATAGGAAGGACTCCTCACGGACCTACGAGCAGTACTTC. The chain carries TRBV4-1 and TRBJ2-7; tentative D call: TRBD2 (5 bases). Germline V lookup: CDR1 MGHRA, CDR2 YSYEKL. The CDR3 has 18 amino acids. Between the trimmed V and J ends, which lost 0 bases and 2 bases, there was a span of 20 bases.